The 31 T cell receptor beta chains below come from one sample, sequenced in a study of beta chain features in type 1 diabetes. Reverse transcribing all isolated RNA meant expressed TCRB transcripts were sequenced. Sequencing was performed with immunoSEQ multiplex PCR; in TCRdb, only in-frame clones are kept and a portion is missing. The data show under 450,000 clones, 11% to 15% seen once. Sequencing used naive CD4+ T cells from blood. Receptor source: a man between 25 and 39 years old in good health.

This chain links TRBV4-2 with TRBJ2-3; 8 nucleotides line up with TRBD2. The trim removed 0 bases at V and 5 bases at J, leaving 7 bases unmatched. Germline V gene lookup returns CDR1 LGHNA and CDR2 YNFKEQ. The CDR3 extends over 16 amino acids. CDR3 DNA sequence: TGTGCCAGCAGCCAAGATCTTGCGGGAGGTAGAGATACGCAGTATTTT. Its translation is CASSQDLAGGRDTQYF.

This clone was counted between two and nine times. The chain has TRBV5-1 and TRBJ2-5; a possible D gene is TRBD2 (5 bases). Trimming left V 0 bases short and J 5 bases short, with 20 bases between. Germline V gene lookup returns CDR1 SGHRS and CDR2 YFSETQ. This CDR3 spans 17 amino acids. The CDR3 DNA reads TGCGCCAGCAGCTTGGATGTTCGTGGGTCGGGGTTGGAGACCCAGTACTTC. As protein: CASSLDVRGSGLETQYF.

This clone has only a few counts. The chain employs TRBV2 and TRBJ2-3; D not resolved. This CDR3 has 14 amino acids. The V end was cut by 6 bases, the J end by 5 bases, with 15 bases between. Germline loops: CDR1 SNHLY, CDR2 FYNNEI. The CDR3 region is CASRQTGVGDTQYF. In DNA, the CDR3 is TGTGCCAGCAGGCAGACTGGGGTCGGAGATACGCAGTATTTT.

A few counts support this clone. This chain links TRBV14 with TRBJ1-2; D unresolved. From germline, CDR1 is SGHDN and CDR2 FVKESK. This CDR3 has 14 residues. V lost 1 base, J lost 1 base, and 7 bases lay in between. This CDR3 reads CASSQVSLNYGYTF. The DNA for the CDR3 is TGTGCCAGCAGCCAAGTTAGCCTTAACTATGGCTACACCTTC.

The chain combines TRBV5-6 with TRBJ1-2; the match to TRBD1 covers 7 bases. V lost 1 base and J lost 7; bases outside the gene matches: 7. The CDR3 spans 14 residues. Germline CDR1 SGHDT, CDR2 YYEEEE. The CDR3 DNA follows: TGTGCCAGCAGCTTGCAACAGACAGGGCTTGGCTACACCTTC. This encodes CASSLQQTGLGYTF.

The chain combines TRBV7-9 with TRBJ1-1; D is undetermined. The V gene's germline CDR1 is SEHNR and CDR2 FQNEAQ (reference sequence). V was trimmed by 1 base and J by 1 base, leaving 7 bases between them. The CDR3 is 14 residues long. This CDR3 reads CASSLGLPNTEAFF. In DNA, the CDR3 is TGTGCCAGCAGCTTAGGGTTGCCGAACACTGAAGCTTTCTTT.

The chain is built from TRBV7-8 and TRBJ2-6; D is undetermined. Germline V gene data show CDR1 as SGHVS and CDR2 as FQNEAQ. The ends were cut back, 3 bases at V and 1 base at J, with 4 bases in the middle. CDR3 length: 14 amino acids. The CDR3 DNA is TGTGCCAGCAGCTTTGCGTCTGGGGCCAACGTCCTGACTTTC. It translates to CASSFASGANVLTF.

V and J are TRBV25-1 and TRBJ2-1; D call uncertain. Deletions cut 0 bases from V and 8 bases from J, with 8 bases between. Germline loops: CDR1 MGHDK, CDR2 SYGVNS. The CDR3 has 13 residues. The CDR3 bases are TGTGCCAGCAGTGAATATGGGTTCGATGAGCAGTTCTTC. Protein sequence: CASSEYGFDEQFF.

This clone was picked up a small number of times. The chain couples TRBV27 to TRBJ1-3; 8 nucleotides align to TRBD1. The V gene's germline CDR1 is MNHEY and CDR2 SMNVEV (reference sequence). V shed 3 bases and J 2 bases; nucleotides not matched to a gene: 0. The CDR3 sequence is 14 residues long. The CDR3 coding sequence is TGTGCCAGCAGTTTCAGGGGGCCTGGAAACACCATATATTTT. Protein sequence: CASSFRGPGNTIYF.

V gene TRBV18 combines with J gene TRBJ2-7; TRBD2 matches at 11 bases. Germline V gene data show CDR1 as KGHSH and CDR2 as LQKENI. The CDR3 consists of 15 residues. V was pared by 3 bases and J by 4 bases, with 5 bases of the junction left unmatched. DNA for the CDR3: TGTGCCAGCTCACCGGGGACTAGCGGTGGATACGAGCAGTACGTC. It translates to CASSPGTSGGYEQYV.

This clone was detected ten times or more. This sample includes further DNA sequences coding for the same CDR3. This chain connects TRBV29-1 to TRBJ2-1; unclear D gene. V was cut by 4 bases and J by 4 bases, with 5 bases left in between. Germline V gene data show CDR1 as SQVTM and CDR2 as ANQGSEA. The CDR3 loop spans 11 amino acids. Here the CDR3 reads CSVGVYNEQFF. For the CDR3, the DNA is TGCAGCGTTGGGGTATACAATGAGCAGTTCTTC.

This sequence joins TRBV10-3 and TRBJ2-7; D gene uncertain. The CDR3 extends over 14 amino acids. The germline CDR1 and CDR2 sequences are ENHRY and SYGVKD. V was shortened by 3 bases and J by 0 bases, with 9 bases between the two germline ends. Written as DNA, the CDR3 is TGTGCCATCAGTGACAAGGGAAGCTCCTACGAGCAGTACTTC. Protein: CAISDKGSSYEQYF.

The chain combines TRBV29-1 with TRBJ2-2, with 10 bases identical to TRBD2. Germline trimming cut 6 bases from V and 5 bases from J; bases unmatched to any gene: 15. Looked up from germline, CDR1 is SQVTM and CDR2 is ANQGSEA. CDR3 length equals 17 residues. CDR3 in DNA: TGCAGCGTCGTGTCCGGAACTAGCGGGATGAGGACCGGGGAGCTGTTTTTT. It is translated as CSVVSGTSGMRTGELFF.

The chain recombines TRBV30 with TRBJ2-1, with TRBD1 matching over 8 bases. The CDR3 is 15 amino acids. Germline V gene lookup returns CDR1 GTSNPN and CDR2 SVGIG (reference sequence). Trimming cost V 5 bases and J 7 bases; bases outside gene matches: 13. CDR3 region: CAWDLRGRLINEQFF. The CDR3 DNA follows: TGTGCCTGGGACCTCAGGGGGCGCCTTATTAATGAGCAGTTCTTC.

This clone has only a few counts. V and J are TRBV30 and TRBJ2-6, with D perhaps matching TRBD2 (5 bases). The V gene lost 4 bases and the J gene lost 2 bases, with 24 bases spanning the gap. The CDR3 has 19 residues. Germline V lookup: CDR1 GTSNPN, CDR2 SVGIG (reference sequence). CDR3 in amino acids: CAWINSRVRTLPGANVLTF. Here the CDR3 DNA reads TGTGCCTGGATTAACTCAAGGGTACGGACTCTCCCTGGGGCCAACGTCCTGACTTTC.

CDR3 loop: CASHTLRREKLFF. The CDR3 bases are TGTGCCAGCCATACTCTTAGAAGAGAAAAACTGTTTTTT. The chain employs TRBV6-5 and TRBJ1-4; D remains ambiguous. Per germline, CDR1 MNHEY and CDR2 SVGAGI. The CDR3 loop spans 13 amino acids. Between the trimmed V and J ends, which lost 8 bases and 8 bases, there was a span of 15 bases.

Points on this clone: The same CDR3 arises from other DNA sequences in this sample as well. The chain joins TRBV29-1 to TRBJ1-1; D is perhaps TRBD1 (5 bases). Germline V lookup: CDR1 SQVTM, CDR2 ANQGSEA. This CDR3 has 12 amino acids. V gave up 4 bases and J gave up 2 bases, with 8 bases separating them. CDR3 nucleotide sequence: TGCAGCGTTGGACAGATTAACACTGAAGCTTTCTTT. Protein product: CSVGQINTEAFF.

The rearrangement uses TRBV7-2 and TRBJ2-2; 8 nucleotides line up with TRBD2. Trimming cost V 5 bases and J 13 bases; bases outside gene matches: 15. The CDR3 loop spans 15 amino acids. Germline CDR1 reads SGHTA; CDR2 reads FQGNSA. In nucleotides, the CDR3 is TGTGCCAGCAGCCGGCGGGCACTAGCGGCGGGGAGGCTGTTTTTT. This gives the protein CASSRRALAAGRLFF.

The rearrangement uses TRBV15 and TRBJ1-2; D perhaps matches TRBD1 (5 bases). The germline V gene encodes CDR1 LNHNV and CDR2 YYDKDF (reference sequence). V was cut by 0 bases and J by 4 bases, with 12 bases left in between. The CDR3 loop spans 15 amino acids. The chain's CDR3 is CATSREDGGAYGYTF. The CDR3 region has the DNA TGTGCCACCAGCAGAGAAGATGGAGGGGCCTATGGCTACACCTTC.

J is TRBJ1-1 and V is TRBV19, with no clear D. This CDR3 has 11 residues. Looked up from germline, CDR1 is LNHDA and CDR2 is SQIVND (reference sequence). The V and J ends lost 3 bases and 8 bases respectively, with 7 bases between them. The CDR3 DNA reads TGTGCCAGTAGTATGTACGAGGAAGCTTTCTTT. It translates to CASSMYEEAFF.

The chain joins TRBV18 to TRBJ2-1; 8 nucleotides line up with TRBD1. CDR3 length equals 14 residues. Losses at the gene ends were 3 bases for V and 8 bases for J; bases not matched to a gene: 6. The germline V gene encodes CDR1 KGHSH and CDR2 LQKENI. CDR3 nucleotides: TGTGCCAGCTCACCTTCGCAGGGGGCAGATGAGCAGTTCTTC. This translates into CASSPSQGADEQFF.

This clone came up a few times. The CDR3 spells CASSQEHRRGETQYF. CDR3 nucleotides: TGTGCCAGCAGCCAAGAACACAGAAGGGGAGAGACCCAGTACTTC. This chain uses TRBV4-2 with TRBJ2-5; TRBD1 might be the D (5 bases). CDR3 length: 15 amino acids. Trimming took 0 bases from V and 4 from J, leaving 12 bases between them. CDR1 and CDR2 (germline): LGHNA, YNFKEQ.

Only a few counts were recorded for this clone. The chain carries TRBV7-2 and TRBJ2-3, with 7 bases identical to TRBD2. The CDR3 runs to 16 residues. V lost 5 bases, J lost 4 bases, and 12 bases stayed unmatched. Germline values: CDR1 SGHTA, CDR2 FQGNSA. In nucleotides, the CDR3 is TGTGCCAGCAGCCCCCTGGGGCGGGGGTCCTCAGATACGCAGTATTTT. The encoded protein is CASSPLGRGSSDTQYF.

The CDR3 DNA follows: TGTGCCAGCAGCGTGTATCTAGGCGCAAGTAAAGACGGGGAGCTGTTTTTT. Amino acid sequence: CASSVYLGASKDGELFF. The chain recombines TRBV9 with TRBJ2-2; no clear D. V gave up 2 bases and J gave up 7 bases, with 21 bases separating them. From germline, CDR1 is SGDLS and CDR2 YYNGEE. The CDR3 runs 17 residues.

This clone was seen only a few times. The chain carries TRBV11-3 and TRBJ2-6; D remains unclear. Looked up from germline, CDR1 is SGHNT and CDR2 is YENEEA. Trimming took 5 bases from V and 1 from J, leaving 6 bases between them. This CDR3 spans 14 amino acids. CDR3 sequence: CASSPVSGANVLTF. CDR3 bases: TGTGCCAGCAGCCCCGTATCTGGGGCCAACGTCCTGACTTTC.

The chain combines TRBV7-2 with TRBJ2-3; TRBD2 might be the D (5 bases). This CDR3 comprises 13 residues. Deletions cut 6 bases from V and 6 bases from J, with 13 bases between. The germline V gene has CDR1 SGHTA and CDR2 FQGNSA. The CDR3 nucleotides read TGTGCCAGCAGTAAGGACTCGGGGGATACGCAGTATTTT. Residues: CASSKDSGDTQYF.

In this sample, this clone turned up a few times. The chain combines TRBV14 with TRBJ2-5; the D is unclear. Trimming left V 0 bases short and J 7 bases short, with 6 bases between. This CDR3 is 12 amino acids long. Germline CDR1 reads SGHDN; CDR2 reads FVKESK. CDR3 region: CASSQEGWTQYF. The CDR3 DNA follows: TGTGCCAGCAGCCAAGAGGGATGGACCCAGTACTTC.

This clone was observed once. The chain recombines TRBV5-4 with TRBJ2-5; 12 nucleotides align to TRBD2. Per the germline V gene, CDR1 is SGHNT and CDR2 is YYREEE (reference sequence). Trimming removed 3 bases from V and 2 bases from J; junction bases left unmatched: 8. The CDR3 is 17 residues long. CDR3 residues: CASSSSTSGRWQETQYF. The DNA of the CDR3 is TGTGCCAGCAGCTCTTCGACTAGCGGGAGATGGCAAGAGACCCAGTACTTC.

This clone was observed a few times. The chain links TRBV23-1 to TRBJ1-5; D possibly corresponds to TRBD1 (6 bases). TRBV23-1 is reported as an ORF; its role is uncertain. The V gene lost 3 bases and the J gene lost 4 bases, with 25 bases spanning the gap. This CDR3 contains 19 residues. The CDR3, as DNA: TGCGCCAGCAGTCAGCCGGGACACATAGACCCAACGCAGAATCAGCCCCAGCATTTT. Encoded protein: CASSQPGHIDPTQNQPQHF.

The genes are TRBV19 and TRBJ2-7, with TRBD1 matching 8 bases. Trimming took 5 bases from V and 2 from J; bases not matched to a gene: 8. Germline V CDR1 and CDR2: LNHDA, SQIVND (reference sequence). The CDR3 loop spans 15 amino acids. The CDR3 sequence: CASSGGDRTTYEQYF. CDR3 sequence (DNA): TGTGCCAGTAGTGGCGGGGACAGGACTACCTACGAGCAGTACTTC.

The chain is built from TRBV7-2 and TRBJ2-5; perhaps TRBD1 as D (6 bases). CDR3 length: 15 residues. The germline V and J ends were trimmed by 2 bases and 7 bases, with 17 bases remaining between them. Looked up from germline, CDR1 is SGHTA and CDR2 is FQGNSA. Written as DNA, the CDR3 is TGTGCCAGCAGCTTAAGGGGGACAAGGCCGGGGACCCAGTACTTC. Residues: CASSLRGTRPGTQYF.